This TCR beta chain was identified in a study of blood T cells in healthy people across ages. Combining a sample-barcoded 5' primer with a J-beta primer mix, a second PCR ran for about 7 to 11 cycles. Through a template-switch adaptor with 12 random nucleotides, each cDNA molecule received a tag. A single record per CDR3 protein comes from TCRdb applying MiXCR to the 5' RACE reads. The data show about 640,000 distinct CDR3 sequences, with approximately 50% seen just once and roughly 34% held by the top ten. The CDR3 extends over 15 amino acids. The germline V gene encodes CDR1 SEHNR and CDR2 FQNEAQ (reference sequence). With respect to this clonotype: No antigen is known for it. Compared with germline, one end of the junction differs, possibly owing to a read error.

Study results and caveats: Naive T cell percentage and TCR beta diversity correlated strongly.

The gene calls are TRBV7-9 and TRBJ1-2; 9 nucleotides match TRBD1. The sequence was collected from a man aged 60 to 75 in good health. Sample: blood. DNA for the CDR3: TGTGCCAGCAGCTTAGCGGGGACAGGGCCCTATGGCTACTCCTTC. This translates into CASSLAGTGPYGYSF.